These 25 T cell receptor beta chains were all obtained from the same sample, sequenced in a study of PD-1 blockade in classical Hodgkin lymphoma. Generated by immunoSEQ multiplex PCR, the TCRdb table keeps only in-frame clones and is missing some. The sample contains about 90,000 clones, roughly nine tenths of which appear only once. As for time point: cycle 4 day 1 (C4D1), after five to seven weeks of nivolumab. Each patient relapsed following autologous stem cell transplantation, and prior brentuximab vedotin exposure differed. Sequencing was performed on peripheral blood mononuclear cells (PBMCs), taken before the fourth cycle of nivolumab. These receptors came from a human donor with classical Hodgkin lymphoma.

The chain links TRBV9 to TRBJ1-6, with D maybe TRBD1 (5 bases). Germline lookup yields CDR1 SGDLS and CDR2 YYNGEE. This CDR3 is 13 amino acids long. The V and J ends lost 1 base and 12 bases respectively, with 11 bases between them. The CDR3: CASSVTQGRPLHF. Here the CDR3 DNA reads TGTGCCAGCAGCGTAACTCAGGGACGACCCCTCCACTTT.

The sample holds one count of this clone. In DNA form, the CDR3 reads TGTGCTAGTGGCACAGGGACTAGCGGGGGCACAGATACGCAGTATTTT. Amino acid sequence: CASGTGTSGGTDTQYF. The chain carries TRBV12-5 and TRBJ2-3, with 13 bases matching TRBD2. From germline, CDR1 is LGHNT and CDR2 FRNRAP. After removal of 6 bases from V and 1 base from J, the junction contained 4 bases not matched to a gene. The CDR3 length is 16 residues.

This rearrangement joins TRBV7-9 to TRBJ1-2; 8 bases fit TRBD1. The CDR3 consists of 15 residues. Germline trimming cut 2 bases from V and 3 bases from J; bases unmatched to any gene: 5. Germline V CDR1 and CDR2: SEHNR, FQNEAQ (reference sequence). In DNA, the CDR3 is TGTGCCAGCAGCTTACTCCAGGACAGGGACTATGGCTACACCTTC. As protein: CASSLLQDRDYGYTF.

The rearrangement links TRBV29-1 to TRBJ2-7, with D possibly being TRBD1 or TRBD2 (5 bases each). The germline CDR1 and CDR2 sequences are SQVTM and ANQGSEA. Trimming removed 4 bases at V and 4 bases at J, with 11 bases between. CDR3 size: 12 residues. CDR3 region: CSVGDLPYEQYF. The CDR3 DNA follows: TGCAGCGTTGGGGACCTACCGTACGAGCAGTACTTC.

The rearrangement joins TRBV4-3 to TRBJ1-2, with no clear D. CDR3 length: 13 residues. The V and J ends lost 1 base and 2 bases respectively, with 5 bases between them. From germline, CDR1 is LGHNA and CDR2 YSLEER. CDR3 sequence: CASSQGINYGYTF. CDR3 DNA: TGCGCCAGCAGCCAAGGAATAAACTATGGCTACACCTTC.

With regard to this clone: This same CDR3 is encoded by further DNA sequences in the sample. This chain connects TRBV7-8 to TRBJ2-7; D uncertain. The V end lost 2 bases, the J end lost 1 base, and 0 bases lay between the germline ends. Per germline, CDR1 SGHVS and CDR2 FQNEAQ. The CDR3 length is 11 residues. The CDR3 loop reads CASSLSYEQYF. In nucleotides, the CDR3 is TGTGCCAGCAGCTTATCCTACGAGCAGTACTTC.

The chain employs TRBV7-9 and TRBJ2-1, with TRBD1 matching over 10 bases. The CDR3 length is 16 residues. Germline V gene lookup returns CDR1 SEHNR and CDR2 FQNEAQ (reference sequence). V gave up 4 bases and J gave up 5 bases; unmatched junction bases: 8. In DNA form, the CDR3 reads TGTGCCAGCAGCTACAGCGACAGGGGGCTTAACAATGAGCAGTTCTTC. Encoded protein: CASSYSDRGLNNEQFF.

J is TRBJ1-5 and V is TRBV28; 9 nucleotides agree with TRBD1. Looked up from germline, CDR1 is MDHEN and CDR2 is SYDVKM. The junction had 8 bases not matched to a gene; V was cut back by 3 bases and J by 5 bases. This CDR3 has 16 amino acids. CDR3 protein: CASSLGGQGRYQPQHF. The DNA of the CDR3 is TGTGCCAGCAGTTTGGGCGGACAGGGGAGGTATCAGCCCCAGCATTTT.

J is TRBJ1-5 and V is TRBV23-1; a possible D gene is TRBD1 (5 bases). TRBV23-1 is known as an ORF, though its function is uncertain. The CDR3 loop spans 18 amino acids. V dropped 0 bases and J dropped 0 bases, with 15 bases sitting between them. The CDR3 nucleotides are TGCGCCAGCAGTCAATCAGATGCCAGGGATAATAGCAATCAGCCCCAGCATTTT. It is translated as CASSQSDARDNSNQPQHF.

This sequence joins TRBV2 and TRBJ1-6; no reliable D call. Trimming removed 7 bases from V and 7 bases from J, with 11 bases in between. Germline CDR1 and CDR2: SNHLY and FYNNEI. This CDR3 contains 13 residues. The CDR3 sequence: CASMREVNSPLHF. The CDR3 DNA reads as TGTGCCAGCATGAGGGAGGTAAATTCACCCCTCCACTTT. The whole variable domain, remainder taken from reference TRBV2 and TRBJ1-6, is EPEVTQTPSHQVTQMGQEVILRCVPISNHLYFYWYRQILGQKVEFLVSFYNNEISEKSEIFDDQFSVERPDGSNFTLKIRSTKLEDSAMYFCASMREVNSPLHFGNGTRLTVT.

This chain links TRBV7-2 with TRBJ2-5; the D is unclear. The CDR3 covers 12 residues. In germline, CDR1 is SGHTA, CDR2 FQGNSA. The ends were cut back, 0 bases at V and 5 bases at J, with 4 bases in the middle. In DNA, the CDR3 is TGTGCCAGCAGCTTAGCCGGGGAGACCCAGTACTTC. Its protein product is CASSLAGETQYF. Full variable domain (missing parts from reference TRBV7-2 and TRBJ2-5): GAGVSQSPSNKVTEKGKDVELRCDPISGHTALYWYRQSLGQGLEFLIYFQGNSAPDKSGLPSDRFSAERTGGSVSTLTIQRTQQEDSAVYLCASSLAGETQYFGPGTRLLVL.

The chain links TRBV21-1 to TRBJ2-5; the table's D call TRBD2 went unverified against the DNA. TRBV21-1 is flagged as a pseudogene. CDR3 length: 14 residues. CDR3 nucleotides: TGTGCCAACCTCACGGACTACTCAAAAGAGACCCAGTACTTC. Protein: CANLTDYSKETQYF.

In the case of this clone: One end of the junction does not line up with germline, which may come from a read error. Other nucleotide sequences in the sample specify the same CDR3. The J gene is TRBJ2-5, the V gene TRBV5-1, with D possibly called TRBD1 or TRBD2 (5 bases each). The CDR3 runs to 15 residues. Per germline, CDR1 SGHRS and CDR2 YFSETQ. The CDR3 DNA is TGCGCCAGCAGTTTGGACCAGGGTGAGGGAGAGACCCAGTACTTC. It specifies CASSLDQGEGETQYF.

V usage is TRBV4-2 and J usage is TRBJ2-3; 10 positions agree with TRBD2. The CDR3 extends over 16 amino acids. In germline, CDR1 is LGHNA, CDR2 YNFKEQ. J gave up 1 base and V 4 bases, and 5 bases lay outside the gene matches. Here the CDR3 DNA reads TGTGCCAGCAGCCCCCAGCTAGCGGGGGGCACAGATACGCAGTATTTT. This sequence encodes CASSPQLAGGTDTQYF.

The chain recombines TRBV19 with TRBJ1-4, with 8 bases that match TRBD1. Per germline, CDR1 LNHDA and CDR2 SQIVND (reference sequence). CDR3 length equals 15 residues. V dropped 4 bases and J dropped 6; count of bases not matched to a gene: 7. For the CDR3, the DNA is TGTGCCAGTAGTACCGACAGGGGCGCGGATGAAAAACTGTTTTTT. Its translation is CASSTDRGADEKLFF.

The chain joins TRBV11-3 to TRBJ2-2, with 8 bases fitting TRBD2. The V and J ends lost 5 bases and 7 bases, in that order; junction bases with no gene match: 6. Germline V gene data show CDR1 as SGHNT and CDR2 as YENEEA. This CDR3 spans 14 amino acids. The CDR3 loop reads CASSPGLVVGELFF. The DNA of the CDR3 is TGTGCCAGCAGCCCGGGACTAGTCGTCGGGGAGCTGTTTTTT.

In the case of this clone: Other DNA sequences in the same sample also yield this CDR3. The chain has TRBV5-1 and TRBJ1-3; D is unresolved. The V gene's germline CDR1 is SGHRS and CDR2 YFSETQ. The CDR3 is 14 amino acids. V lost 0 bases to trimming and J lost 4 bases, with 8 bases between them. In DNA, the CDR3 is TGCGCCAGCAGCTTGGGGGTTTCAGGAAACACCATATATTTT. Translating it yields CASSLGVSGNTIYF.

This clone occurred once. The chain is built from TRBV28 and TRBJ2-7; the D gene is possibly TRBD1 (5 bases). The CDR3 contains 14 residues. The V gene's germline CDR1 is MDHEN and CDR2 SYDVKM. V was trimmed by 3 bases and J by 0 bases, leaving 9 bases between them. The DNA of the CDR3 is TGTGCCAGCAGTTTTGGGGCGATCTCCTACGAGCAGTACTTC. Translation gives CASSFGAISYEQYF. Filled out from reference TRBV28 and TRBJ2-7, the complete variable domain reads DVKVTQSSRYLVKRTGEKVFLECVQDMDHENMFWYRQDPGLGLRLIYFSYDVKMKEKGDIPEGYSVSREKKERFSLILESASTNQTSMYLCASSFGAISYEQYFGPGTRLTVT.

The rearrangement joins TRBV7-3 to TRBJ1-2; maybe TRBD1 (5 bases). CDR3 length equals 13 residues. V was shortened by 5 bases and J by 4 bases, with 11 bases between the two germline ends. Germline V lookup: CDR1 SGHTA, CDR2 FQGTGA. CDR3 DNA: TGTGCCAGCAGCGACAGCTCCGGCTATGGCTACACCTTC. Residues: CASSDSSGYGYTF.

There are a few counts of this clone. The chain combines TRBV4-1 with TRBJ1-5; D remains unclear. This CDR3 region has 15 residues. V was shortened by 0 bases and J by 9 bases, with 15 bases between the two germline ends. The V gene's germline CDR1 is MGHRA and CDR2 YSYEKL. CDR3: CASSQEPLGPRPQHF. As DNA, the CDR3 is TGCGCCAGCAGCCAAGAGCCCCTCGGTCCCAGGCCCCAGCATTTT.

In its sample, this clone was seen a few times. The rearrangement uses TRBV4-2 and TRBJ2-7, with 11 bases fitting TRBD2. There are 15 residues in the CDR3. Germline values: CDR1 LGHNA, CDR2 YNFKEQ. Trimming removed 3 bases from V and 3 bases from J; junction bases left unmatched: 4. The CDR3 here is CASSHSGTSGYEQYF. CDR3 DNA sequence: TGTGCCAGCAGCCATTCCGGGACTAGCGGCTACGAGCAGTACTTC.

The DNA for the CDR3 is TGTGCAAGTCGCCATAGGACGGGCCGCCCAGGGGGGAATGAAAAACTGTTTTTT. It yields the protein CASRHRTGRPGGNEKLFF. This chain joins TRBV12-2 and TRBJ1-4; the tabulated D call, TRBD1, remains unverified against the DNA. TRBV12-2 is reported as a pseudogene. CDR3 length equals 18 residues.

This chain connects TRBV6-5 to TRBJ2-3; D tentatively reads TRBD1 or TRBD2 (5 bases each). The CDR3 contains 15 residues. V was shortened by 2 bases and J by 1 base, with 10 bases between the two germline ends. Germline-derived CDR1 and CDR2 are MNHEY and SVGAGI. Written as DNA, the CDR3 is TGTGCCAGCAGTTACGGGGGTGTCGGCACAGATACGCAGTATTTT. Translating gives CASSYGGVGTDTQYF.

The rearrangement links TRBV9 to TRBJ1-2, with TRBD1 matching 10 bases. Germline trimming cut 4 bases from V and 4 bases from J; bases unmatched to any gene: 10. This CDR3 spans 16 amino acids. CDR1 is SGDLS and CDR2 is YYNGEE in the germline V gene. CDR3 sequence reads: CASSTPRDRGSYGYTF. CDR3 nucleotides: TGTGCCAGCAGCACACCGCGGGACAGGGGTTCCTATGGCTACACCTTC. The full variable domain, completed using reference TRBV9 and TRBJ1-2, is DSGVTQTPKHLITATGQRVTLRCSPRSGDLSVYWYQQSLDQGLQFLIQYYNGEERAKGNILERFSAQQFPDLHSELNLSSLELGDSALYFCASSTPRDRGSYGYTFGSGTRLTVV.

V is TRBV19 and J is TRBJ2-3, with D tentatively TRBD1 or TRBD2 (6 bases each). V was trimmed by 8 bases and J by 2 bases, leaving 11 bases between them. Looked up from germline, CDR1 is LNHDA and CDR2 is SQIVND (reference sequence). The CDR3 is made up of 13 amino acids. CDR3 protein: CASRGTYTDTQYF. CDR3 nucleotide sequence: TGTGCCAGTCGGGGGACATACACAGATACGCAGTATTTT.